The present T cell receptor beta chain was sequenced within a study of cytomegalovirus exposure and HLA in healthy donors. The PCR employed 60 Vbeta primers together with 13 Jbeta primers. Profiling relied on immunoSEQ multiplex PCR, and the TCRdb table lists in-frame clones only, not all of them. The sample records roughly 160,000 clones, roughly 75% being singletons. Germline V gives CDR1 LNHNV, CDR2 YYDKDF (reference sequence). The length of the CDR3 is 20 residues. After removal of 1 base from V and 4 bases from J, the junction contained 18 bases not matched to a gene. The chain links TRBV15 to TRBJ2-1, with 8 positions matching TRBD2. The TCR comes from a woman in her fifties or sixties in good health and CMV-seropositive. The specimen was PBMCs. Here the CDR3 reads CATSRGPVGGGSLKYNEQFF. CDR3 nucleotide sequence: TGTGCCACCAGCAGAGGCCCCGTCGGGGGGGGGTCCTTGAAATACAATGAGCAGTTCTTC.